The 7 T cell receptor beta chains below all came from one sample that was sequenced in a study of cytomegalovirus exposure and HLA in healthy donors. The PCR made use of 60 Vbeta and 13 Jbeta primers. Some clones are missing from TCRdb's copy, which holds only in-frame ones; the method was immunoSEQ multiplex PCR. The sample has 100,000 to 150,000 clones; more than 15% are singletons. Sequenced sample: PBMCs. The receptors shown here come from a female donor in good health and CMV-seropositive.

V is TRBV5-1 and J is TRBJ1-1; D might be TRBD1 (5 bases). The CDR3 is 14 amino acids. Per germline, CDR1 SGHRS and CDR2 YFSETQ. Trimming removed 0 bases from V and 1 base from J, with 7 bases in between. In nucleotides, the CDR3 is TGCGCCAGCAGCTTGGCCACAGGGAACACTGAAGCTTTCTTT. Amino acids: CASSLATGNTEAFF.

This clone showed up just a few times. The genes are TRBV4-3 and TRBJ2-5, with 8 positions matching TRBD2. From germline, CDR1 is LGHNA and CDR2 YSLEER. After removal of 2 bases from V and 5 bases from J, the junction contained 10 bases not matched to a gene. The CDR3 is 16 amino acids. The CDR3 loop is CASSQTHTTSAETQYF. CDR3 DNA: TGCGCCAGCAGCCAAACTCATACGACTAGCGCGGAGACCCAGTACTTC.

In DNA form, the CDR3 reads TGTGCCAGCAGCTTATCGCCTGACAGTCCCCTCCACTTT. Its protein product is CASSLSPDSPLHF. The chain has TRBV7-2 and TRBJ1-6; possible D gene TRBD1, 5 bases. Germline CDR1 SGHTA, CDR2 FQGNSA. V was clipped by 2 bases and J by 13 bases, with 12 bases between them. The CDR3 extends over 13 amino acids.

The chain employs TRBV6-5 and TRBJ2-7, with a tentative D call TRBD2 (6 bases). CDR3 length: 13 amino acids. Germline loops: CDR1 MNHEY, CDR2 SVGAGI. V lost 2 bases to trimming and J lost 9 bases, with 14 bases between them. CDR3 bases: TGTGCCAGCAGTTACGGGGAGGTTGGCGGGCAGTACTTC. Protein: CASSYGEVGGQYF.

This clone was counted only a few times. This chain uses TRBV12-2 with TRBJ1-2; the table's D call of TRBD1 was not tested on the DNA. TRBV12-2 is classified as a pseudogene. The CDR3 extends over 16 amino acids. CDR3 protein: CASRLLRYGTGAGDTF. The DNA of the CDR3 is TGTGCAAGTCGGCTCCTAAGGTACGGGACAGGGGCCGGGGACACCTTC.

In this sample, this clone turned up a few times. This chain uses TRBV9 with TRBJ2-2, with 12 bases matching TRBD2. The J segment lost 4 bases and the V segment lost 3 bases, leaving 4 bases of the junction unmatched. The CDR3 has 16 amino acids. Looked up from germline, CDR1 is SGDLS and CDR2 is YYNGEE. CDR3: CASSATSGRLTGELFF. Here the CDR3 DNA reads TGTGCCAGCAGCGCGACTAGCGGGAGACTCACCGGGGAGCTGTTTTTT. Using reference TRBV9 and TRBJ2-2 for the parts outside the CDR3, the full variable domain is DSGVTQTPKHLITATGQRVTLRCSPRSGDLSVYWYQQSLDQGLQFLIQYYNGEERAKGNILERFSAQQFPDLHSELNLSSLELGDSALYFCASSATSGRLTGELFFGEGSRLTVL.

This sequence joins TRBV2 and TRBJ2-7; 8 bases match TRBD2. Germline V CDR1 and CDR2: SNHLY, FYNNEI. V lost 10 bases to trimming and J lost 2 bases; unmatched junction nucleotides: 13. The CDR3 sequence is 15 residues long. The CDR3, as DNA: TGTGCCACCTCCACAGCGGGGGAACCGACCTACGAGCAGTACTTC. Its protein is CATSTAGEPTYEQYF.